This TCR beta chain was observed in a study of blood T cells in healthy people across ages. Study-level findings and limits: The CMV status of each donor remained undetermined, and this could have confounded shifts in expanded clonotypes. Age showed a roughly linear inverse relationship with TCR beta diversity per million T cells.

The CDR3 covers 17 residues. Per the germline V gene, CDR1 is MNHEY and CDR2 is SVGAGI. Trimming stripped 0 bases from V and 0 bases from J, with 12 bases between. Together with a sample-barcoded 5' primer, a J-beta primer mix was included in a second PCR lasting roughly 6 to 12 cycles. MiXCR was run by TCRdb on the 5' RACE reads, yielding one entry per CDR3 protein. Of about 800,000 distinct CDR3 sequences listed, around 25% are singletons. This clonotype was counted only a few times. Its specificity is not known. The data were also submitted as part of a second study, on T cells of mothers and their children.

The sample was blood. The source is a boy younger than 18 in good health. This chain links TRBV6-5 with TRBJ1-5; D may be TRBD1 (5 bases). The DNA for the CDR3 is TGTGCCAGCAGTTACTCCGACAGTAGGACTAGCAATCAGCCCCAGCATTTT. This sequence encodes CASSYSDSRTSNQPQHF.